This TCR beta chain derives from a study of blood T cell repertoires in COVID-19 (dated by TCRdb to the early 2020s). Regarding the research as a whole: Collaborator samples came from the United States, Italy and Spain and covered acute and convalescent phases of COVID-19. The material from the prospective study consisted of cDNA or gDNA derived from T cells, B-cell-depleted T cells, or PBMCs. Deeply sampled blood TCRbeta repertoires from subjects exposed to, actively infected with, or recovered from COVID-19 were included in the dataset. The repertoires were released in a freely available public database intended as a resource for research on the immune response to SARS-CoV-2. The samples were drawn from the first 160 participants of the ongoing ImmuneRACE study and from 1,254 subjects provided by 6 global collaborators. Nearly every sample came with metadata listing a de-identified subject ID, COVID-19 status, age in years and sex. Where HLA class I and class II types were available, the types were taken from metadata supplied by the sample provider, not from assay-based typing. General conclusions and limits of the study: How much clinical and demographic metadata was included differed by source and by participant, and the metadata was provided uncurated.

The collaborating institutions used their own protocols to collect whole blood in K2EDTA tubes. For TCRbeta analysis, collaborators shipped samples as frozen whole blood, isolated PBMCs, or DNA extracted from either of those sample types. A word on this clone: No antigen is known for it. There are no base qualities to consult, and no much larger clone falls within one base.

The immunoSEQ Assay, a bias-controlled multiplex PCR, was used to amplify TCRbeta CDR3 regions from genomic DNA. In the authors' own workflow: Nucleated cell counts per sample were estimated from amplification of reference gene primers within the assay. To quantify the absolute abundance of each unique TCRbeta CDR3 rearrangement, sequence reads were collapsed and filtered. Productive Simpson clonality was computed per sample as the square root of Simpson's diversity index over productive rearrangements. Here the immuneACCESS table is served through TCRdb, limited to in-frame sequences with V and J called. Missing clones are a known gap in these copies; in checked studies unresolved V genes cover under half, and the rest lacks a known reason. V, J and clone size are those of that table, while D and trimming were read from the DNA. The sample table records about 220,000 clones; 82% of these occur just once. In total, the top ten clones hold 3.6% of the sample.

V loses 0 bases, J loses 0 bases, and the germline ends lie 17 bases apart. According to the germline V gene, CDR1 reads MGHRA and CDR2 reads YSYEKL. The CDR3 contains 18 residues, cysteine and phenylalanine counted. The CDR3 DNA has 54 bases and is translated from base 1. The chain couples TRBV4-1 to TRBJ1-1; TRBD1 might be the D gene, on 6 matching bases. The sample consisted of peripheral blood. This sequence was found in an elderly woman with acute or convalescent COVID-19. The DNA reads as follows: TGCGCCAGCAGCCAAGACGTCGGGACGGACAGCCTGAACACTGAAGCTTTCTTT. This codes for CASSQDVGTDSLNTEAFF.